The clone carrying this T cell receptor (beta chain) has more than one count but fewer than ten. Its specificity is unknown. This sample is drawn from a study of identical twins. It was template switching that added a universal primer site, and there were unique molecular identifiers on the cDNA. TCRdb ran MiXCR on the 5' RACE reads and lists one entry per CDR3 protein. The sample lists around 240,000 distinct CDR3 sequences, about 10% occurring once. The CDR3 has 13 amino acids. Germline V CDR1 and CDR2: DFQATT, SNEGSKA (reference sequence). Trimming shortened V by 6 bases and J by 4 bases, and 15 bases separated the two germline ends. Notes on the study in general: Abundant beta clonotypes from cord blood bore fewer insertions; memory repertoires lacked this pattern. There was an excess of low generation probability in the out-of-frame alpha sequences that twins shared.

Every one of the donors was a healthy Caucasian. The sample comprised memory T cells sorted from blood. The receptor's source is a man aged 50-59 years in good health. This chain connects TRBV20-1 to TRBJ1-2; tentatively, D is TRBD1 (5 bases). The CDR3 reads CSAHSQGSYGYTF. The CDR3, as DNA: TGCAGTGCCCACTCGCAGGGTTCCTATGGCTACACCTTC.